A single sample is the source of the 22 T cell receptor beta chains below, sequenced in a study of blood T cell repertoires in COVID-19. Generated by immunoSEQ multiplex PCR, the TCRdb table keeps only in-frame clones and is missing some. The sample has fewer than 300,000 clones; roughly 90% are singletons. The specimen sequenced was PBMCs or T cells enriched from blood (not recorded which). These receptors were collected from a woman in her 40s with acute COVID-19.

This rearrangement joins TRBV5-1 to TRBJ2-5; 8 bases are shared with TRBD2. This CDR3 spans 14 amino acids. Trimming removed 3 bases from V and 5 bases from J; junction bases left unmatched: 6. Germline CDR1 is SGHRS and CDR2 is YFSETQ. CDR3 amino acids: CASSSGLGMETQYF. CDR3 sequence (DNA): TGCGCCAGCAGCTCGGGACTAGGGATGGAGACCCAGTACTTC.

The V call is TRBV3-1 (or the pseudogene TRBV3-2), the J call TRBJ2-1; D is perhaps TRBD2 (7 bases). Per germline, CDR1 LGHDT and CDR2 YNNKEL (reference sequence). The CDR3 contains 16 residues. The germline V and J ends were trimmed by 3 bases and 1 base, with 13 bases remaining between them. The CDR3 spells CASSQGGGGSYNEQFF. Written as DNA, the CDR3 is TGTGCCAGCAGCCAGGGAGGGGGGGGATCCTACAATGAGCAGTTCTTC.

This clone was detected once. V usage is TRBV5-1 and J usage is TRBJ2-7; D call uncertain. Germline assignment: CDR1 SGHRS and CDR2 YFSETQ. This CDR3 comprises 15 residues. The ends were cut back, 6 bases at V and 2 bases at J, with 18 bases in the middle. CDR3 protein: CASTWQARPPYEQYF. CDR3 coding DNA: TGCGCCAGCACCTGGCAAGCTAGGCCTCCCTACGAGCAGTACTTC.

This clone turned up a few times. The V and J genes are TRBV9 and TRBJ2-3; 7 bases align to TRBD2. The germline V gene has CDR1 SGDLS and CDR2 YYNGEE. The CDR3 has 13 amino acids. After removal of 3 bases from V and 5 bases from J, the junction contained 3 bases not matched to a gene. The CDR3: CASSAPGGDTQYF. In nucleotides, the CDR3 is TGTGCCAGCAGCGCTCCGGGGGGAGATACGCAGTATTTT.

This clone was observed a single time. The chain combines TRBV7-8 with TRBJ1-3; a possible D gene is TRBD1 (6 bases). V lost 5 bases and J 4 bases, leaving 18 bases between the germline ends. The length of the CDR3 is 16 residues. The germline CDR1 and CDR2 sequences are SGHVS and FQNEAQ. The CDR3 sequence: CASSPRPGHQGNTIYF. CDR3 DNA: TGTGCCAGCAGCCCCCGACCGGGACACCAAGGAAACACCATATATTTT.

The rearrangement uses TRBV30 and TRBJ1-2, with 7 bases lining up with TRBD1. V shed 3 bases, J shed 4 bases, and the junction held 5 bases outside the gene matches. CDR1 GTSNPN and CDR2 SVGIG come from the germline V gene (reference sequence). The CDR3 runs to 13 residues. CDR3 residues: CAWSPGTVYGYTF. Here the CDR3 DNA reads TGTGCCTGGAGCCCGGGGACAGTCTATGGCTACACCTTC.

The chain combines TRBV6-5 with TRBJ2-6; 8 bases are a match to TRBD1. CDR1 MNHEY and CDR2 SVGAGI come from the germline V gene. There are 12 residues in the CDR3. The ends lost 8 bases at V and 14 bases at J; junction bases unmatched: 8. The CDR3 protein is CASAGTGFILTF. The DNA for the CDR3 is TGTGCCAGCGCCGGGACAGGCTTTATCCTGACTTTC.

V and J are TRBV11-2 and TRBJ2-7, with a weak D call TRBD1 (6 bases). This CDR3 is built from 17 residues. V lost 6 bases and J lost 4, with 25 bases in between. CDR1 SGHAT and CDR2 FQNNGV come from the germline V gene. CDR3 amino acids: CASSPSRGIKPSYEQYF. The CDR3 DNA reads TGTGCCAGCAGTCCCAGCAGGGGAATCAAGCCTTCTTACGAGCAGTACTTC.

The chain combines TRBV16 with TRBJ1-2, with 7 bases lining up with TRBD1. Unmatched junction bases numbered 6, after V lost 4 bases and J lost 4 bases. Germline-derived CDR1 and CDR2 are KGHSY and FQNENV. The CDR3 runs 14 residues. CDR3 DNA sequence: TGTGCCAGCAGCCCCGTCCAGGGGGGCTATGGCTACACCTTC. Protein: CASSPVQGGYGYTF.

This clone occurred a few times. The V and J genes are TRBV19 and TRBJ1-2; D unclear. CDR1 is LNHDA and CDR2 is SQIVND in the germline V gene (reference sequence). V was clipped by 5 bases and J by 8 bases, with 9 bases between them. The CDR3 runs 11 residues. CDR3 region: CASSAVRGYTF. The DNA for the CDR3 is TGTGCCAGTAGTGCGGTCAGAGGCTACACCTTC. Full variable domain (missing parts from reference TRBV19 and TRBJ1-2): DGGITQSPKYLFRKEGQNVTLSCEQNLNHDAMYWYRQDPGQGLRLIYYSQIVNDFQKGDIAEGYSVSREKKESFPLTVTSAQKNPTAFYLCASSAVRGYTFGSGTRLTVV.

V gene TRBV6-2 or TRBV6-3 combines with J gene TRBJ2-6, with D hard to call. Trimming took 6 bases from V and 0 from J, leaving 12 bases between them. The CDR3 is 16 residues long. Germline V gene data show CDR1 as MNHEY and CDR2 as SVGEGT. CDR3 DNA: TGTGCCAGCAGCTCCTACAGCTACTCTGGGGCCAACGTCCTGACTTTC. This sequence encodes CASSSYSYSGANVLTF.

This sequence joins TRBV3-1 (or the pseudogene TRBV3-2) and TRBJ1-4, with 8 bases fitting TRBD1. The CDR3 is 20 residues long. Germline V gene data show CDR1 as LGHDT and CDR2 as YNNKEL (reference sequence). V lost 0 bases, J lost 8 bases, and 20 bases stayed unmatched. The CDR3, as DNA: TGTGCCAGCAGCCAAGACGAGATGAATCCAGGGGGCGGATATAAGGAAAAACTGTTTTTT. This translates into CASSQDEMNPGGGYKEKLFF.

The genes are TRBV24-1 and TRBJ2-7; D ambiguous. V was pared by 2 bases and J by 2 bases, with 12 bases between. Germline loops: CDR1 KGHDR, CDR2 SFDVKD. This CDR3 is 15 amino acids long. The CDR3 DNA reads TGTGCCACCAGTGATTCGGTTGGTCACCCCTACGAGCAGTACTTC. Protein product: CATSDSVGHPYEQYF.

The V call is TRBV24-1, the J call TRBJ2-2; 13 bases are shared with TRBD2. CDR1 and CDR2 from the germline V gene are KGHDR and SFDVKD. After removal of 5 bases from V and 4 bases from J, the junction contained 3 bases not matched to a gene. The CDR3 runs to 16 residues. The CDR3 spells CATSVGTSGITGELFF. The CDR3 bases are TGTGCCACCAGTGTAGGGACTAGCGGGATCACCGGGGAGCTGTTTTTT.

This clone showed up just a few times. CDR3 nucleotides: TGTGCCAGCAGACTCAGGGGAGCCTATAATTCACCCCTCCACTTT. Encoded protein: CASRLRGAYNSPLHF. The V and J genes are TRBV5-5 and TRBJ1-6, with D possibly matching TRBD1 (6 bases). The V and J ends lost 5 bases and 2 bases respectively, with 11 bases between them. This CDR3 has 15 amino acids. The germline V gene has CDR1 SGHKS and CDR2 YYEKEE (reference sequence).

CDR3: CASAGGTAGANVLTF. CDR3 nucleotides: TGTGCCAGCGCTGGGGGGACAGCTGGGGCCAACGTCCTGACTTTC. This rearrangement joins TRBV27 to TRBJ2-6; weak D call: TRBD1 (7 bases). V shed 8 bases and J shed 2 bases, with 13 bases lying between them. The CDR3 runs to 15 residues. CDR1 and CDR2 from the germline V gene are MNHEY and SMNVEV (reference sequence).

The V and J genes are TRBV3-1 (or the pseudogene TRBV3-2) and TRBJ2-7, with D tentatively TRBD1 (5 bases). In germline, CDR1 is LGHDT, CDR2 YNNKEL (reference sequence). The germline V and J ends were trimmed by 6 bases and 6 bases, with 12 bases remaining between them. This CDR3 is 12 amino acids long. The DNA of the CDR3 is TGTGCCAGCAGTTCCAGGGTTGGCGAGCAGTACTTC. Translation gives CASSSRVGEQYF.

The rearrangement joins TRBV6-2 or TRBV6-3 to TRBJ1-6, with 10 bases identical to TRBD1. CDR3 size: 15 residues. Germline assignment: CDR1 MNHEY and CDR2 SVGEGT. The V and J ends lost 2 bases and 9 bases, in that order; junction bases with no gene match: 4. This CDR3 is CASSYGTGAASPLHF. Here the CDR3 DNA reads TGTGCCAGCAGTTACGGGACAGGGGCGGCTTCACCCCTCCACTTT.

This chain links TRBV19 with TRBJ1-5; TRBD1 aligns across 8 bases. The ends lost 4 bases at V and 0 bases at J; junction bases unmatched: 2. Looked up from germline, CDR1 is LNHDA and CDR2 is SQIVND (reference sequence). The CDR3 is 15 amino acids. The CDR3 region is CASSTGQGSNQPQHF. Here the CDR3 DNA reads TGTGCCAGTAGTACCGGACAGGGTAGCAATCAGCCCCAGCATTTT.

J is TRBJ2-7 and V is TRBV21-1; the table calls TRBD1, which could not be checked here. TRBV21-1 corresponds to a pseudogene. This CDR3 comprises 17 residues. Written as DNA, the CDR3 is TGTGCCAGCAGCAAAGATGAAGGGAGGACAGGGGCCTACGAGCAGTACTTC. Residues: CASSKDEGRTGAYEQYF.

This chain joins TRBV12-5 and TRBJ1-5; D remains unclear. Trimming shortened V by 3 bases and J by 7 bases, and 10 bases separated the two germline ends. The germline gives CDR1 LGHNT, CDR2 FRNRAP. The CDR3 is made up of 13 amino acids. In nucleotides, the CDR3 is TGTGCTAGTGGTTTAAGCGGGATCCAGCCCCAGCATTTT. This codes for CASGLSGIQPQHF. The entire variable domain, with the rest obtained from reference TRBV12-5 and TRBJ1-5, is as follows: DARVTQTPRHKVTEMGQEVTMRCQPILGHNTVFWYRQTMMQGLELLAYFRNRAPLDDSGMPKDRFSAEMPDATLATLKIQPSEPRDSAVYFCASGLSGIQPQHFGDGTRLSIL.

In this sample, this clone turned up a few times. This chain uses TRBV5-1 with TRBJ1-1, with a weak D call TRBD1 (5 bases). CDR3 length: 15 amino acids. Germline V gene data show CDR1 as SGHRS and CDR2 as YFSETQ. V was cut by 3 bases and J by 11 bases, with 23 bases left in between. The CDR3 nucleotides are TGCGCCAGCAGCTCCCGCGCTGTGGGGGGACGCGAGGCTTTCTTT. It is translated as CASSSRAVGGREAFF.